This TCR beta chain was recovered during a study of OX40 agonist ivuxolimab in advanced cancers. TCRdb keeps only in-frame clones here, not all; method: immunoSEQ multiplex PCR. The repertoire holds 45,000 to 65,000 clones, with 87% as singletons. This clone has only a few counts. This CDR3 region has 17 residues. Deletions cut 3 bases from V and 0 bases from J, with 14 bases between. Looked up from germline, CDR1 is MGHRA and CDR2 is YSYEKL. The clonotype comes from an adult with an advanced solid tumor such as melanoma, head and neck, liver or kidney cancer. This specimen consisted of CD4+ or CD8+ T cells sorted from blood, obtained in a trial of the OX40 agonist ivuxolimab. J is TRBJ2-2 and V is TRBV4-1; the D is unclear. CDR3 loop: CASSQLDLIANTGELFF. In nucleotides, the CDR3 is TGCGCCAGCAGCCAGCTCGATCTAATCGCGAACACCGGGGAGCTGTTTTTT.